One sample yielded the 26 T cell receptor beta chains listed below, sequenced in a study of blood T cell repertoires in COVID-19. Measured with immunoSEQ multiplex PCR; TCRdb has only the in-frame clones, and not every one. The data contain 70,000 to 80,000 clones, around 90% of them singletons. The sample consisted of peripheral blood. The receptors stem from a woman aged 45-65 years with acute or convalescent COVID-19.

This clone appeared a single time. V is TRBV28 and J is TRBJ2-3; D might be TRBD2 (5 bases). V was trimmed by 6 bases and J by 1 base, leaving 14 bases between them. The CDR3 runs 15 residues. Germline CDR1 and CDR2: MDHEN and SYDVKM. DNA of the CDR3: TGTGCCAGCAGCAGGAGTGACTACCGCACAGATACGCAGTATTTT. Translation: CASSRSDYRTDTQYF.

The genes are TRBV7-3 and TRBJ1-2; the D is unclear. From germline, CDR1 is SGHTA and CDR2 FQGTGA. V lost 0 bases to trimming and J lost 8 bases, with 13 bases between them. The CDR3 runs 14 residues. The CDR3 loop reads CASSLTPGLEGYTF. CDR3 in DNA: TGTGCCAGCAGCTTAACCCCGGGGTTAGAGGGCTACACCTTC.

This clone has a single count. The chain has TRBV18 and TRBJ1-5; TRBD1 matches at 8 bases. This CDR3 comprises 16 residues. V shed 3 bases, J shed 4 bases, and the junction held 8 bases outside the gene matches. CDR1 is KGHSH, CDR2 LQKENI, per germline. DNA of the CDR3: TGTGCCAGCTCACCCCCCGGGACAGGTCAAAATCAGCCCCAGCATTTT. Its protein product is CASSPPGTGQNQPQHF.

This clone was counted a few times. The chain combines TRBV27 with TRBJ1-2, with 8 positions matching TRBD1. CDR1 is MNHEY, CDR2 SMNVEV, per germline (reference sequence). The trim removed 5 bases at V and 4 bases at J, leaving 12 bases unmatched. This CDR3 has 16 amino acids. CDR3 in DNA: TGTGCCAGCAGTCCGGAGGACAGGGCAGCCCTCTATGGCTACACCTTC. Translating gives CASSPEDRAALYGYTF.

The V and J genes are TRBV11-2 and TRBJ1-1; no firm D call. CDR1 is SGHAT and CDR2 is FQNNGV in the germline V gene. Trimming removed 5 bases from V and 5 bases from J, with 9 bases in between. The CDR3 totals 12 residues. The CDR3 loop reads CASSPVLTEAFF. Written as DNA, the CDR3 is TGTGCCAGCAGCCCCGTTCTGACTGAAGCTTTCTTT.

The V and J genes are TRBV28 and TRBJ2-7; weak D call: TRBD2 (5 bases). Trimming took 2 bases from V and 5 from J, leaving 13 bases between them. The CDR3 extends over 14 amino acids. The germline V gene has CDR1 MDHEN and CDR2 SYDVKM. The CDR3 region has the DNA TGTGCCAGCAGTTTAGGGCAGGTGGGAGACGAGCAGTACTTC. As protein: CASSLGQVGDEQYF.

The CDR3 sequence: CASSFSGGEYEQYF. DNA of the CDR3: TGTGCCAGCAGCTTTAGCGGGGGGGAGTACGAGCAGTACTTC. The chain combines TRBV3-1 (or the pseudogene TRBV3-2) with TRBJ2-7, with 11 bases matching TRBD2. CDR3 length: 14 amino acids. Looked up from germline, CDR1 is LGHDT and CDR2 is YNNKEL (reference sequence). J was trimmed by 4 bases and V by 5 bases; bases with no gene match: 4.

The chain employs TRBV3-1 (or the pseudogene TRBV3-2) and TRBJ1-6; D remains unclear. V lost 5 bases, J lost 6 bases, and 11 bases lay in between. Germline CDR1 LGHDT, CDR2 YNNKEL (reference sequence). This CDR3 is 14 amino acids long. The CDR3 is CASSKSGVNSPLHF. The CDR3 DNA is TGTGCCAGCAGCAAAAGCGGGGTTAATTCACCCCTCCACTTT.

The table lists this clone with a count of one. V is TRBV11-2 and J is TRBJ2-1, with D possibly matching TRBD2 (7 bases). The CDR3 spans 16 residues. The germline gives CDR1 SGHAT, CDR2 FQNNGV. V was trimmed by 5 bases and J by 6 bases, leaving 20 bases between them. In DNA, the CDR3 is TGTGCCAGCAGCCCCCTAGGGTGGGGGGGCCCCAATGAGCAGTTCTTC. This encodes CASSPLGWGGPNEQFF.

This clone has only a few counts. CDR3 loop: CASSRQATYEQYF. CDR3 DNA: TGTGCCAGCTCACGACAGGCCACCTACGAGCAGTACTTC. This sequence joins TRBV18 and TRBJ2-7, with a weak D call TRBD1 (6 bases). The germline V and J ends were trimmed by 4 bases and 2 bases, with 9 bases remaining between them. Looked up from germline, CDR1 is KGHSH and CDR2 is LQKENI. The CDR3 spans 13 residues. The variable domain in full, with the rest retrieved from reference TRBV18 and TRBJ2-7, is NAGVMQNPRHLVRRRGQEARLRCSPMKGHSHVYWYRQLPEEGLKFMVYLQKENIIDESGMPKERFSAEFPKEGPSILRIQQVVRGDSAAYFCASSRQATYEQYFGPGTRLTVT.

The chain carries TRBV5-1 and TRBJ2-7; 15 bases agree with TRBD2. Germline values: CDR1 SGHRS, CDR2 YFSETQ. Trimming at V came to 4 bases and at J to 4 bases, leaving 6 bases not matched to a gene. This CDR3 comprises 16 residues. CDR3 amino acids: CASSPGTSGGSYEQYF. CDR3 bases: TGCGCCAGCAGCCCGGGGACTAGCGGGGGGTCGTACGAGCAGTACTTC.

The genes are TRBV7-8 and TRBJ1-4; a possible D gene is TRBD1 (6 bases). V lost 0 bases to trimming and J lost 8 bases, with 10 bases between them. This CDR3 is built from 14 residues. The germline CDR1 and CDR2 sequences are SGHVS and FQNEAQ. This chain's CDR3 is CASSLAPTGEKLFF. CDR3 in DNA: TGTGCCAGCAGCTTAGCACCGACAGGAGAAAAACTGTTTTTT.

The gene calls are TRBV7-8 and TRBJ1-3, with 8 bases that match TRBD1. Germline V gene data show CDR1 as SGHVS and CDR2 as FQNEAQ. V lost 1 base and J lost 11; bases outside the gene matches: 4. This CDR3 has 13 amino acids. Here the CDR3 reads CASSLDQTGAIYF. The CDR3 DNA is TGTGCCAGCAGCTTAGATCAGACAGGGGCCATATATTTT.

The CDR3 coding sequence is TGTGCCATCGGACGGGACAGGGGCACCGAGCAGTACTTC. Protein sequence: CAIGRDRGTEQYF. The chain employs TRBV10-3 and TRBJ2-7; 10 bases agree with TRBD1. Looked up from germline, CDR1 is ENHRY and CDR2 is SYGVKD. This CDR3 comprises 13 residues. V gave up 8 bases and J gave up 6 bases; unmatched junction bases: 7.

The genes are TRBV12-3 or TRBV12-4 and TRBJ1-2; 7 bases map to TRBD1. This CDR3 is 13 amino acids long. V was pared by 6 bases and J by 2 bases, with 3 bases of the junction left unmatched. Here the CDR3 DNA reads TGTGCCAGCAGCGAGACAGGGAACTATGGCTACACCTTC. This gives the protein CASSETGNYGYTF.

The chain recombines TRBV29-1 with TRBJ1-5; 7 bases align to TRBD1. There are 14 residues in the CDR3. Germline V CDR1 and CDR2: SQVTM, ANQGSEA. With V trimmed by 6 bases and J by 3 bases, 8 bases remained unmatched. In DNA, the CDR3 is TGCAGCGTCCGACAGGGAGGAGACAATCAGCCCCAGCATTTT. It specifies CSVRQGGDNQPQHF. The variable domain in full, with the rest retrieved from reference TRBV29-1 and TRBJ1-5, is SAVISQKPSRDICQRGTSLTIQCQVDSQVTMMFWYRQQPGQSLTLIATANQGSEATYESGFVIDKFPISRPNLTFSTLTVSNMSPEDSSIYLCSVRQGGDNQPQHFGDGTRLSIL.

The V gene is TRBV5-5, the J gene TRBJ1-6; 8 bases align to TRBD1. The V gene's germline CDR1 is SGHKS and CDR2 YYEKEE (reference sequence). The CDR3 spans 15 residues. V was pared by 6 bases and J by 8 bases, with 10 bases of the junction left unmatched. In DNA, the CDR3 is TGTGCCAGCACCAGGACAGGGTCTTATGATTCACCCCTCCACTTT. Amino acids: CASTRTGSYDSPLHF. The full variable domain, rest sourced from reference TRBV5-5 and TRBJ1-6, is DAGVTQSPTHLIKTRGQQVTLRCSPISGHKSVSWYQQVLGQGPQFIFQYYEKEERGRGNFPDRFSARQFPNYSSELNVNALLLGDSALYLCASTRTGSYDSPLHFGNGTRLTVT.

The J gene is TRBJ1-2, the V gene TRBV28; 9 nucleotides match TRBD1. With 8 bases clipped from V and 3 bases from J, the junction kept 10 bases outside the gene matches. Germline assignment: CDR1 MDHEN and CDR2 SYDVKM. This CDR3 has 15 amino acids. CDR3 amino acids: CASLEGTGSYYGYTF. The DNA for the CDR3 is TGTGCCAGCTTGGAAGGGACAGGGTCATACTATGGCTACACCTTC.

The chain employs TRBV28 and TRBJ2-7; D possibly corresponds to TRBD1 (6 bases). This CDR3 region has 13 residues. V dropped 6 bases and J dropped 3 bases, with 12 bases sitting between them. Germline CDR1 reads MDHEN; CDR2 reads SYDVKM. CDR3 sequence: CASRRTGFYEQYF. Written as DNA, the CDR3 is TGTGCCAGCAGACGTACAGGGTTCTACGAGCAGTACTTC.

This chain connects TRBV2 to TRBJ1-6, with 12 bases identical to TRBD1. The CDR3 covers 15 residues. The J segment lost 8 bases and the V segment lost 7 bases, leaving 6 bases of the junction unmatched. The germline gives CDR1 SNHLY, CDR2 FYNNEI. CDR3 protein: CASTRDRGHDSPLHF. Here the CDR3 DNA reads TGTGCCAGCACCAGGGACAGGGGGCATGATTCACCCCTCCACTTT.

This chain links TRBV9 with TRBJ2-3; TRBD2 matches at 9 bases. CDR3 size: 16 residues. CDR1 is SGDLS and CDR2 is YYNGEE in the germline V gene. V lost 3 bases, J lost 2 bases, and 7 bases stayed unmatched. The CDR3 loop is CASSEATSGYTDTQYF. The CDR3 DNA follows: TGTGCCAGCAGCGAGGCGACTAGCGGTTACACAGATACGCAGTATTTT.

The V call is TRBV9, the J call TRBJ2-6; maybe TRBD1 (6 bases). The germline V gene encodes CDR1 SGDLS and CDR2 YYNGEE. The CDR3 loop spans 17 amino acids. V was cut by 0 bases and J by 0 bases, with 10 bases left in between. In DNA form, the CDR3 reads TGTGCCAGCAGCGTAGATTTAGGGGGCTCTGGGGCCAACGTCCTGACTTTC. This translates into CASSVDLGGSGANVLTF. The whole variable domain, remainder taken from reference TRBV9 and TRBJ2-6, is DSGVTQTPKHLITATGQRVTLRCSPRSGDLSVYWYQQSLDQGLQFLIQYYNGEERAKGNILERFSAQQFPDLHSELNLSSLELGDSALYFCASSVDLGGSGANVLTFGAGSRLTVL.

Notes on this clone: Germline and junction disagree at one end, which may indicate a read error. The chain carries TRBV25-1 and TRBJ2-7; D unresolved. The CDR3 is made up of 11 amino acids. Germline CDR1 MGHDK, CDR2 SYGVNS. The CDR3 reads CASSDLYEQYF. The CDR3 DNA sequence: TGTGCCAGCAGTGACTTATACGAGCAATACTTC.

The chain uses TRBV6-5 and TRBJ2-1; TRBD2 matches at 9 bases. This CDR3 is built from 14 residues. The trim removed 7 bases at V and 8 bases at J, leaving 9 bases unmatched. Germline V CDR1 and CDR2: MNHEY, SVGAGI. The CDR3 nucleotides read TGTGCCAGCAAGATAGCGGGAGTTGAAGATGAGCAGTTCTTC. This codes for CASKIAGVEDEQFF.

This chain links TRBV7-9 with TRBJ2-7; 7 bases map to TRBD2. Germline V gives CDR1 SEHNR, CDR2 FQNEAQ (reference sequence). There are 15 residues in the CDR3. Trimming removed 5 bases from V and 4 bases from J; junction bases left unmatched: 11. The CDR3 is CASSGSIGLEYEQYF. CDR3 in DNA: TGTGCCAGCAGCGGATCGATAGGACTAGAATACGAGCAGTACTTC.

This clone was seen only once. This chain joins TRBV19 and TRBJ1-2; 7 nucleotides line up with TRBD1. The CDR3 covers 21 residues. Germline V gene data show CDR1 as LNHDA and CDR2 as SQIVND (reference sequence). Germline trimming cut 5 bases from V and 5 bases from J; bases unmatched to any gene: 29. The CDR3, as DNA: TGTGCCAGTAGTTCCTCGACAGGGCGGGGAGCCGGTGTGACCGTTTGGTATGGCTACACCTTC. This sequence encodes CASSSSTGRGAGVTVWYGYTF.